The 32 T cell receptor beta chains reported below all come from one sample, sequenced in a study of blood T cell repertoires in COVID-19. Clones were read by immunoSEQ multiplex PCR, and TCRdb kept only the in-frame ones, dropping some. The sample lists roughly 100,000 clones; about four fifths were seen once. Source material: peripheral blood. The receptors were gathered from a human donor in a cohort sampled during active COVID-19.

V and J are TRBV9 and TRBJ2-3; no clear D gene. V shed 0 bases and J shed 0 bases, with 5 bases lying between them. CDR1 and CDR2 from the germline V gene are SGDLS and YYNGEE. CDR3 size: 14 residues. The CDR3 loop reads CASSVVSSTDTQYF. The CDR3 coding sequence is TGTGCCAGCAGCGTAGTATCTAGCACAGATACGCAGTATTTT.

The chain combines TRBV6-4 with TRBJ2-3; the match to TRBD2 covers 13 bases. Trimming took 0 bases from V and 6 from J; bases not matched to a gene: 3. Germline CDR1 reads MRHNA; CDR2 reads SNTAGT. The CDR3 sequence is 16 residues long. For the CDR3, the DNA is TGTGCCAGCAGTGACTCCGGGACTAGCGGGGTTGATACGCAGTATTTT. This encodes CASSDSGTSGVDTQYF.

This clone was counted between two and nine times. The rearrangement joins TRBV4-3 to TRBJ1-2; 7 positions match TRBD1. J lost 8 bases, V lost 7 bases, and 16 bases had no gene match. Germline lookup yields CDR1 LGHNA and CDR2 YSLEER. The CDR3 sequence is 15 residues long. CDR3 loop: CASTKTGTPSKGYTF. The CDR3 DNA reads TGCGCCAGCACCAAGACAGGGACCCCTTCGAAAGGCTACACCTTC.

V gene TRBV19 combines with J gene TRBJ2-7; 9 bases align to TRBD1. This CDR3 has 12 amino acids. Unmatched junction bases numbered 4, after V lost 8 bases and J lost 5 bases. Looked up from germline, CDR1 is LNHDA and CDR2 is SQIVND (reference sequence). CDR3 nucleotides: TGTGCCAGTCGGACAGGGGACCACGAGCAGTACTTC. This gives the protein CASRTGDHEQYF. Looking up the rest from reference TRBV19 and TRBJ2-7 gives the full variable domain: DGGITQSPKYLFRKEGQNVTLSCEQNLNHDAMYWYRQDPGQGLRLIYYSQIVNDFQKGDIAEGYSVSREKKESFPLTVTSAQKNPTAFYLCASRTGDHEQYFGPGTRLTVT.

The CDR3 sequence is CASSVLARSTDTQYF. For the CDR3, the DNA is TGCGCCAGCAGCGTTCTAGCGAGATCCACAGATACGCAGTATTTT. V and J are TRBV5-1 and TRBJ2-3; D might be TRBD2 (6 bases). Trimming left V 4 bases short and J 2 bases short, with 14 bases between. CDR1 and CDR2 (germline): SGHRS, YFSETQ. This CDR3 region has 15 residues.

This chain uses TRBV6-2 or TRBV6-3 with TRBJ2-7; 10 bases fit TRBD2. J lost 6 bases, V lost 5 bases, and 7 bases had no gene match. CDR1 is MNHEY and CDR2 is SVGEGT in the germline V gene. The CDR3 length is 14 residues. CDR3 residues: CASSRSGGVGEQYF. In DNA, the CDR3 is TGTGCCAGCAGTAGAAGCGGGGGGGTTGGCGAGCAGTACTTC.

The CDR3, as DNA: TGCAGTGCTAGGGGCGAGCAGTATTTT. It is translated as CSARGEQYF. The gene calls are TRBV20-1 and TRBJ2-3; D gene ambiguous. The V end lost 3 bases, the J end lost 11 bases, and 6 bases lay between the germline ends. CDR3 length: 9 amino acids. In germline, CDR1 is DFQATT, CDR2 SNEGSKA (reference sequence).

The rearrangement uses TRBV5-1 and TRBJ2-7, with TRBD1 matching over 9 bases. Germline V CDR1 and CDR2: SGHRS, YFSETQ. The CDR3 consists of 17 residues. Losses at the gene ends were 0 bases for V and 1 base for J; bases not matched to a gene: 8. The CDR3 region has the DNA TGCGCCAGCAGCTTGGGGTTTGGAGACAGGGGGTCCTACGAGCAGTACTTC. This translates into CASSLGFGDRGSYEQYF.

This sequence joins TRBV7-6 and TRBJ2-2, with no clear D. Germline V CDR1 and CDR2: SGHVS, FNYEAQ. Deletions cut 3 bases from V and 1 base from J, with 9 bases between. The CDR3 loop spans 15 amino acids. CDR3 amino acids: CASSLLGGNTGELFF. CDR3 in DNA: TGTGCCAGCAGCTTGCTCGGCGGGAACACCGGGGAGCTGTTTTTT.

This sequence joins TRBV5-1 and TRBJ2-1; maybe TRBD1 (6 bases). Per the germline V gene, CDR1 is SGHRS and CDR2 is YFSETQ. Trimming removed 1 base from V and 10 bases from J, with 15 bases in between. The CDR3 is made up of 14 amino acids. CDR3 coding DNA: TGCGCCAGCAGCTTGCAGGGGACCCCAAAGGAGCAGTTCTTC. This encodes CASSLQGTPKEQFF. Based on the CDR3 plus reference TRBV5-1 and TRBJ2-1, the full variable domain is KAGVTQTPRYLIKTRGQQVTLSCSPISGHRSVSWYQQTPGQGLQFLFEYFSETQRNKGNFPGRFSGRQFSNSRSEMNVSTLELGDSALYLCASSLQGTPKEQFFGPGTRLTVL.

This chain connects TRBV5-1 to TRBJ2-2, with D perhaps matching TRBD2 (7 bases). CDR3 length equals 16 residues. V shed 0 bases and J shed 6 bases, with 15 bases lying between them. Germline V lookup: CDR1 SGHRS, CDR2 YFSETQ. The CDR3 loop is CASSLERGGGAGELFF. CDR3 coding DNA: TGCGCCAGCAGCTTGGAACGGGGAGGGGGTGCCGGGGAGCTGTTTTTT. The full variable domain, with the rest looked up from reference TRBV5-1 and TRBJ2-2, is KAGVTQTPRYLIKTRGQQVTLSCSPISGHRSVSWYQQTPGQGLQFLFEYFSETQRNKGNFPGRFSGRQFSNSRSEMNVSTLELGDSALYLCASSLERGGGAGELFFGEGSRLTVL.

The CDR3 protein is CASSPPTMNTEAFF. DNA of the CDR3: TGTGCCAGCTCACCACCTACTATGAACACTGAAGCTTTCTTT. The chain has TRBV18 and TRBJ1-1; D remains unclear. This CDR3 has 14 amino acids. Germline-derived CDR1 and CDR2 are KGHSH and LQKENI. V lost 0 bases to trimming and J lost 0 bases, with 5 bases between them. Looking up the rest from reference TRBV18 and TRBJ1-1 gives the full variable domain: NAGVMQNPRHLVRRRGQEARLRCSPMKGHSHVYWYRQLPEEGLKFMVYLQKENIIDESGMPKERFSAEFPKEGPSILRIQQVVRGDSAAYFCASSPPTMNTEAFFGQGTRLTVV.

The chain couples TRBV2 to TRBJ2-1, with 7 bases that match TRBD1. Per germline, CDR1 SNHLY and CDR2 FYNNEI. With V trimmed by 6 bases and J by 4 bases, 15 bases remained unmatched. The CDR3 extends over 17 amino acids. Here the CDR3 reads CASSGQRGQATYNEQFF. CDR3 in DNA: TGTGCCAGCAGCGGCCAGCGTGGACAGGCGACATACAATGAGCAGTTCTTC.

The genes are TRBV14 and TRBJ1-2; perhaps TRBD1 as D (6 bases). Germline lookup yields CDR1 SGHDN and CDR2 FVKESK. CDR3 size: 15 residues. V lost 2 bases to trimming and J lost 7 bases, with 17 bases between them. The DNA of the CDR3 is TGTGCCAGCAGCCAACAAACAGGGATGGGTGCTGGCTACACCTTC. As protein: CASSQQTGMGAGYTF.

The J gene is TRBJ2-1, the V gene TRBV30, with D maybe TRBD1 (8 bases). Germline V gives CDR1 GTSNPN, CDR2 SVGIG (reference sequence). There are 15 residues in the CDR3. Trimming took 4 bases from V and 9 from J, leaving 22 bases between them. CDR3 amino acids: CAWTPRTGRGGEQFF. CDR3 DNA sequence: TGTGCCTGGACCCCGCGGACAGGGAGGGGCGGTGAGCAGTTCTTC.

CDR3 in amino acids: CASSVAGGLAQETQYF. The CDR3 DNA sequence: TGTGCCAGCAGCGTAGCCGGCGGGCTGGCGCAAGAGACCCAGTACTTC. The chain uses TRBV9 and TRBJ2-5; tentatively, D is TRBD2 (5 bases). V was cut by 0 bases and J by 2 bases, with 14 bases left in between. CDR3 length: 16 amino acids. CDR1 is SGDLS, CDR2 YYNGEE, per germline. The entire variable domain, with the rest obtained from reference TRBV9 and TRBJ2-5, is as follows: DSGVTQTPKHLITATGQRVTLRCSPRSGDLSVYWYQQSLDQGLQFLIQYYNGEERAKGNILERFSAQQFPDLHSELNLSSLELGDSALYFCASSVAGGLAQETQYFGPGTRLLVL.

The chain combines TRBV15 with TRBJ2-3; D perhaps matches TRBD2 (5 bases). V was clipped by 0 bases and J by 2 bases, with 9 bases between them. From germline, CDR1 is LNHNV and CDR2 YYDKDF (reference sequence). The CDR3 is 15 residues long. CDR3 amino acids: CATSRDRTYTDTQYF. The CDR3 nucleotides read TGTGCCACCAGCAGAGACAGGACTTACACAGATACGCAGTATTTT. The full variable domain, with the rest looked up from reference TRBV15 and TRBJ2-3, is DAMVIQNPRYQVTQFGKPVTLSCSQTLNHNVMYWYQQKSSQAPKLLFHYYDKDFNNEADTPDNFQSRRPNTSFCFLDIRSPGLGDTAMYLCATSRDRTYTDTQYFGPGTRLTVL.

The chain has TRBV10-3 and TRBJ1-1, with TRBD1 matching 9 bases. The germline V gene encodes CDR1 ENHRY and CDR2 SYGVKD. The CDR3 loop spans 16 amino acids. Germline trimming cut 5 bases from V and 1 base from J; bases unmatched to any gene: 8. CDR3 residues: CAISSYGQGQNTEAFF. The CDR3, as DNA: TGTGCCATCAGTTCTTACGGACAGGGGCAGAACACTGAAGCTTTCTTT.

The CDR3 spells CASTRDSQPYF. The DNA for the CDR3 is TGTGCCAGCACCCGGGACTCACAACCGTACTTC. The genes are TRBV2 and TRBJ2-7; a possible D gene is TRBD2 (6 bases). The germline V gene has CDR1 SNHLY and CDR2 FYNNEI. The CDR3 runs 11 residues. The germline V and J ends were trimmed by 7 bases and 12 bases, with 16 bases remaining between them.

The J gene is TRBJ1-5, the V gene TRBV4-3; the match to TRBD1 covers 8 bases. CDR3 length equals 17 residues. From germline, CDR1 is LGHNA and CDR2 YSLEER. V trimming: 0 bases; J trimming: 6 bases; junction bases outside the gene matches: 10. DNA for the CDR3: TGCGCCAGCAGCCAAGAATTTGCCAGGGGGCGCGTTCAGCCCCAGCATTTT. Protein product: CASSQEFARGRVQPQHF.

V usage is TRBV10-3 and J usage is TRBJ1-2; a weak D match, TRBD1 (6 bases). This CDR3 region has 17 residues. V dropped 8 bases and J dropped 0 bases, with 22 bases sitting between them. Germline-derived CDR1 and CDR2 are ENHRY and SYGVKD. The CDR3 is CAIYDPRFNRANYGYTF. CDR3 nucleotides: TGTGCCATCTACGATCCCCGGTTTAACAGGGCTAACTATGGCTACACCTTC.

Notes on this clone: A read error may account for a junction end that differs from germline. This chain connects TRBV7-2 to TRBJ1-2; D gene uncertain. Germline V gives CDR1 SGHTA, CDR2 FQGNSA. The CDR3 length is 13 residues. CDR3 DNA: TGTGCCAGCAGCCCCCGCCGACCGACAACACCCTTCTTC. Translated, it gives CASSPRRPTTPFF.

For the CDR3, the DNA is TGTGCCACCAGTGGTTCACCTCGGGGCCAGGGGGTGACAGATACGCAGTATTTT. Protein product: CATSGSPRGQGVTDTQYF. The genes are TRBV24-1 and TRBJ2-3; TRBD1 matches at 7 bases. The germline CDR1 and CDR2 sequences are KGHDR and SFDVKD. V shed 5 bases, J shed 3 bases, and the junction held 16 bases outside the gene matches. The length of the CDR3 is 18 residues.

The chain recombines TRBV9 with TRBJ2-3; tentatively, D is TRBD1 (6 bases). The CDR3 has 15 amino acids. CDR1 is SGDLS and CDR2 is YYNGEE in the germline V gene. V was pared by 0 bases and J by 2 bases, with 10 bases between. CDR3 nucleotide sequence: TGTGCCAGCAGCGTAGGATGGGGGCTCACAGATACGCAGTATTTT. Encoded protein: CASSVGWGLTDTQYF.

The gene calls are TRBV18 and TRBJ2-4; 10 bases are shared with TRBD2. The V gene's germline CDR1 is KGHSH and CDR2 LQKENI. The ends lost 3 bases at V and 1 base at J; junction bases unmatched: 6. The CDR3 has 17 amino acids. The CDR3: CASSPRTSGLAKNIQYF. The CDR3 coding sequence is TGTGCCAGCTCACCTCGGACTAGCGGTCTTGCCAAAAACATTCAGTACTTC.

The chain links TRBV12-5 to TRBJ2-3, with TRBD2 identical over 10 bases. From germline, CDR1 is LGHNT and CDR2 FRNRAP. This CDR3 has 12 residues. V trimming: 6 bases; J trimming: 12 bases; junction bases outside the gene matches: 6. The DNA of the CDR3 is TGTGCTAGTGGCTCAGCGGGGGGGACCCAGTATTTT. Encoded protein: CASGSAGGTQYF.

This clone was observed once. The chain uses TRBV3-1 (or the pseudogene TRBV3-2) and TRBJ2-3; 13 positions match TRBD2. The CDR3 has 16 amino acids. Per germline, CDR1 LGHDT and CDR2 YNNKEL (reference sequence). V shed 4 bases and J 2 bases; nucleotides not matched to a gene: 3. The CDR3 nucleotides read TGTGCCAGCAGCCGGGGGACTAGCGGGGTCACAGATACGCAGTATTTT. The encoded protein is CASSRGTSGVTDTQYF.

This chain uses TRBV5-6 with TRBJ1-4; maybe TRBD1 (6 bases). The CDR3 runs 16 residues. CDR1 SGHDT and CDR2 YYEEEE come from the germline V gene. V lost 4 bases to trimming and J lost 0 bases, with 13 bases between them. CDR3 coding DNA: TGTGCCAGCAGCGCAGGACAGCTTGCAACTAATGAAAAACTGTTTTTT. As protein: CASSAGQLATNEKLFF.

CDR3 DNA: TGTGCCAGCAGCTTGACGAGGGGGCCTGGAAACACCATATATTTT. It codes for CASSLTRGPGNTIYF. The chain joins TRBV11-3 to TRBJ1-3; 7 bases are a match to TRBD1. J lost 2 bases, V lost 3 bases, and 4 bases had no gene match. CDR3 length equals 15 residues. Germline CDR1 SGHNT, CDR2 YENEEA.

The chain employs TRBV25-1 and TRBJ2-7; tentative D call: TRBD1 (5 bases). The CDR3 is made up of 11 amino acids. Germline loops: CDR1 MGHDK, CDR2 SYGVNS. Trimming pared 9 bases from V and 6 bases from J, leaving 12 bases between. The CDR3 nucleotides read TGTGCCAGGGCAGGGCGAGGCGAGCAGTACTTC. Translating gives CARAGRGEQYF.

The CDR3 here is CASSLAVWASGAKNIQYF. CDR3 in DNA: TGTGCCAGCAGCTTAGCGGTTTGGGCCAGCGGTGCCAAAAACATTCAGTACTTC. This sequence joins TRBV7-2 and TRBJ2-4; a possible D gene is TRBD2 (5 bases). Germline CDR1 and CDR2: SGHTA and FQGNSA. The CDR3 loop spans 18 amino acids. With 0 bases removed from V and 1 base from J, the gap between germline ends came to 16 bases.

The chain employs TRBV28 and TRBJ1-4; D gene ambiguous. The germline gives CDR1 MDHEN, CDR2 SYDVKM. Trimming took 7 bases from V and 1 from J, leaving 13 bases between them. The CDR3 consists of 15 residues. The CDR3 nucleotides are TGTGCCAGCACTTCCGGGGATTTAACTAATGAAAAACTGTTTTTT. Translating gives CASTSGDLTNEKLFF.